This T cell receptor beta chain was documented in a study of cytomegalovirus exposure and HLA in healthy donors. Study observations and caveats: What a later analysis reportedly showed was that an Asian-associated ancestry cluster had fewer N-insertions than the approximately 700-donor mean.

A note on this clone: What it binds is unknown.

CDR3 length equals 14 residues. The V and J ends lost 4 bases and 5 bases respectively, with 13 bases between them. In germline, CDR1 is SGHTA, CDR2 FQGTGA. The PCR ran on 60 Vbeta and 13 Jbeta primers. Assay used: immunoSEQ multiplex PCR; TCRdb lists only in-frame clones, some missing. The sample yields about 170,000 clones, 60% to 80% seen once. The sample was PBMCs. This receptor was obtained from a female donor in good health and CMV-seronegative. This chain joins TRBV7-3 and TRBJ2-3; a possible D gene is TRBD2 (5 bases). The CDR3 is CASSSGIDRDTQYF. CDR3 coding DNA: TGTGCCAGCAGCTCCGGGATAGACCGAGATACGCAGTATTTT.